This TCR beta chain was recovered during a study of response to subunit inactivated influenza vaccine. Points from the study as a whole: Each seasonal flu vaccination may recruit only limited new T cells, authors suggested.

This clonotype showed up just a few times. No antigen is known for it. TCRdb used MiXCR to reprocess the RT-PCR reads, holding one entry per CDR3 protein. The sample carries a few hundred thousand distinct CDR3 sequences, less than 25% recorded once. CDR1 and CDR2 (germline): DFQATT, SNEGSKA (reference sequence). V lost 7 bases, J lost 6 bases, and 13 bases stayed unmatched. This CDR3 is built from 14 residues. The sequence was collected from a man aged 50 to 69 who received an inactivated influenza vaccine. The V call is TRBV20-1, the J call TRBJ2-3; 7 bases agree with TRBD2. The material was PBMCs from blood, obtained around 22 months after vaccination. The CDR3 is CSVQRREHPDTQYF. CDR3 DNA: TGCAGTGTTCAGCGGCGGGAGCACCCCGATACGCAGTATTTT.